The 17 T cell receptor beta chains below come from one sample, sequenced in a study of T-cell memory formation after mild COVID-19 (dated by TCRdb to about 2021). Libraries were prepared through 5' RACE. The run used an Illumina NovaSeq 6000. TCRdb redid the processing of the public reads, applying fastp at Q25 and MiXCR, and retained in-frame beta chains. CDR3 protein sequences are deduplicated, and each keeps its most common genes and DNA. This sample has about 190,000 distinct CDR3 sequences in its table, and about a fifth of those were observed once. More than 20% of the sample belongs to the ten largest clones. Material: PBMCs or a T cell subset sorted from them (not recorded which). The receptors stem from an adult woman who had mild COVID-19 (a few samples of this study predate the infection). The sample titles of this study are shuffled in the database, so cell type and time point are left out; the donor was told from shared clones.

The chain has TRBV7-9 and TRBJ1-5; D not certain. With 10 bases removed from V and 3 bases from J, the gap between germline ends came to 13 bases. Per germline, CDR1 SEHNR and CDR2 FQNEAQ (reference sequence). This CDR3 region has 13 residues. Here the CDR3 reads CATTEGLNQPQHF. CDR3 coding DNA: TGTGCCACCACGGAGGGCCTCAATCAGCCCCAGCATTTT.

The chain has TRBV6-5 and TRBJ2-3, with 10 nucleotides matching TRBD2. The CDR3 has 14 amino acids. Losses at the gene ends were 6 bases for V and 6 bases for J; bases not matched to a gene: 6. Germline CDR1 MNHEY, CDR2 SVGAGI. CDR3 DNA sequence: TGTGCCAGCAGCCCTAGCGGGAGTGCGGATACGCAGTATTTT. Amino acid sequence: CASSPSGSADTQYF.

The V gene is TRBV25-1, the J gene TRBJ1-2, with unresolved D. V was trimmed by 8 bases and J by 4 bases, leaving 20 bases between them. Germline assignment: CDR1 MGHDK and CDR2 SYGVNS. The CDR3 spans 15 residues. For the CDR3, the DNA is TGTGCCAGCGAGGGCCCCTATTCGGTCTTCTATGGCTACACCTTC. Translating gives CASEGPYSVFYGYTF.

This clonotype was observed a handful of times. J is TRBJ1-1 and V is TRBV4-1; D is ambiguous. Per the germline V gene, CDR1 is MGHRA and CDR2 is YSYEKL. Trimming cost V 4 bases and J 4 bases, with 19 bases left between them. This CDR3 has 16 amino acids. The CDR3 protein is CASSLNTPSGSTEAFF. The CDR3 coding sequence is TGCGCCAGCAGCCTAAATACCCCCTCGGGGAGCACTGAAGCTTTCTTT.

CDR3 bases: TGTGCCAGCAGTTTAAACCCGATGGGCCGGATGAACACTGAAGCTTTCTTT. Translating gives CASSLNPMGRMNTEAFF. V usage is TRBV12-3 or TRBV12-4 and J usage is TRBJ1-1; D is uncertain. V was clipped by 2 bases and J by 0 bases, with 16 bases between them. The CDR3 runs 17 residues.

The chain joins TRBV4-2 to TRBJ1-1; possibly TRBD1 for D (5 bases). V gave up 1 base and J gave up 6 bases, with 15 bases separating them. Germline CDR1 LGHNA, CDR2 YNFKEQ. This CDR3 comprises 15 residues. CDR3 sequence: CASSQGLAGRSEAFF. CDR3 bases: TGTGCCAGCAGCCAAGGATTGGCGGGGCGATCTGAAGCTTTCTTT.

The chain employs TRBV20-1 and TRBJ1-1, with 8 bases aligning to TRBD1. Trimming at V came to 3 bases and at J to 4 bases, leaving 16 bases not matched to a gene. CDR3 length equals 17 residues. Germline V gene lookup returns CDR1 DFQATT and CDR2 SNEGSKA (reference sequence). As DNA, the CDR3 is TGCAGTGCTAGGGGAAGATCGGACAGGGCTGGGGTCACTGAAGCTTTCTTT. Protein: CSARGRSDRAGVTEAFF.

The chain recombines TRBV6-1 with TRBJ2-1, with 7 bases aligning to TRBD1. The CDR3 runs 16 residues. V lost 6 bases and J lost 10; bases outside the gene matches: 18. Germline CDR1 and CDR2: MNHNS and SASEGT. Written as DNA, the CDR3 is TGTGCCAGCAGCCGACAGGGAATCCCACAAAGCGGAGAGCAGTTCTTC. Protein product: CASSRQGIPQSGEQFF.

The rearrangement uses TRBV5-1 and TRBJ2-3; a weak D match, TRBD2 (5 bases). Germline CDR1 and CDR2: SGHRS and YFSETQ. Trimming pared 0 bases from V and 0 bases from J, leaving 11 bases between. The CDR3 is 16 amino acids. This CDR3 reads CASSLGTSRSTDTQYF. The CDR3 DNA is TGCGCCAGCAGCTTGGGGACTTCCAGGAGCACAGATACGCAGTATTTT.

J is TRBJ2-1 and V is TRBV12-3 or TRBV12-4; possible D gene TRBD1, 5 bases. Trimming stripped 3 bases from V and 3 bases from J, with 15 bases between. CDR3 length: 16 residues. The CDR3 region is CASSFAGSEYYNEQFF. CDR3 DNA sequence: TGTGCCAGCAGTTTTGCAGGGTCAGAGTACTACAATGAGCAGTTCTTC.

The rearrangement joins TRBV2 to TRBJ2-7, with D possibly being TRBD2 (5 bases). The CDR3 consists of 16 residues. The V end was cut by 2 bases, the J end by 4 bases, with 18 bases between. Germline assignment: CDR1 SNHLY and CDR2 FYNNEI. The CDR3 coding sequence is TGTGCCAGCAGTGAAAGGCTTGTGGCAGGCGGGTACGAGCAGTACTTC. This sequence encodes CASSERLVAGGYEQYF.

This clonotype was seen only a few times. J is TRBJ1-6 and V is TRBV6-6; D call uncertain. The CDR3 covers 13 residues. The germline V and J ends were trimmed by 5 bases and 8 bases, with 10 bases remaining between them. Germline V gene sequence: CDR1 MNHNY, CDR2 SVGAGI (reference sequence). The CDR3 DNA follows: TGTGCCAGCAGTCCAACAGAGGATTCACCCCTCCACTTT. Amino acids: CASSPTEDSPLHF.

The V and J genes are TRBV5-1 and TRBJ2-7; maybe TRBD2 (6 bases). The CDR3 is 15 amino acids. Germline values: CDR1 SGHRS, CDR2 YFSETQ. The V end lost 4 bases, the J end lost 0 bases, and 14 bases lay between the germline ends. CDR3 region: CASSPVRGSSYEQYF. In nucleotides, the CDR3 is TGCGCCAGCAGCCCGGTCCGGGGGAGCTCCTACGAGCAGTACTTC.

This clonotype has only a few counts. The V call is TRBV25-1, the J call TRBJ2-3, with TRBD2 matching 14 bases. CDR1 is MGHDK and CDR2 is SYGVNS in the germline V gene. J lost 2 bases, V lost 5 bases, and 3 bases had no gene match. The CDR3 runs to 16 residues. CDR3 loop: CASSWTSGGHTDTQYF. CDR3 in DNA: TGTGCCAGCAGTTGGACTAGCGGGGGGCACACAGATACGCAGTATTTT.

The V and J genes are TRBV4-2 and TRBJ2-1; D is perhaps TRBD2 (5 bases). V dropped 0 bases and J dropped 7 bases, with 13 bases sitting between them. This CDR3 spans 15 amino acids. Germline CDR1 LGHNA, CDR2 YNFKEQ. The CDR3 coding sequence is TGTGCCAGCAGCCAAGAAGCACTAACGGGGAATGAGCAGTTCTTC. Translation gives CASSQEALTGNEQFF.

This clonotype was detected only a few times. The chain couples TRBV6-2 or TRBV6-3 to TRBJ1-2; 8 positions match TRBD1. This CDR3 is 13 amino acids long. CDR1 MNHEY and CDR2 SVGEGT come from the germline V gene. The J segment lost 5 bases and the V segment lost 5 bases, leaving 4 bases of the junction unmatched. The CDR3 loop is CASSPGQVYGYTF. In DNA, the CDR3 is TGTGCCAGCAGTCCGGGACAGGTATATGGCTACACCTTC.

Comment on this clonotype: One end of the junction fails to match germline, which may point to a read error. This sequence joins TRBV4-2 and TRBJ2-2; 9 nucleotides align to TRBD1. Germline CDR1 is LGHNA and CDR2 is YNFKEQ. CDR3 length: 18 residues. The CDR3 region is CAISHLFWTGVTAGELFF. CDR3 DNA: TGTGCCATCAGCCACCTTTTCTGGACAGGGGTTACGGCCGGGGAGCTGTTTTTT.